The present T cell receptor beta chain was sequenced within a study of CD8+ T cells in alopecia areata. Study-level background: Treated patients took oral tofacitinib at 5 to 10 mg twice daily.

Trimming took 0 bases from V and 1 from J; bases not matched to a gene: 6. Germline CDR1 LGHNA, CDR2 YSLEER. This CDR3 has 17 residues. This clone was detected only a few times. Its antigen is still unknown. Study-level points and caveats: The presence of one nonresponder keeps the tie between baseline CD8+ expansion and response uncertain. Persistence of many expanded lesional clones was seen in scalp and blood during tofacitinib.

Extracted from the samples, RNA was reverse transcribed into cDNA to serve as the sequencing template. Sequencing was performed with immunoSEQ multiplex PCR; in TCRdb, only in-frame clones are kept and a portion is missing. The sample yields 75,000 to 80,000 clones, around 61% seen once. Treatment described: oral pan-JAK inhibitor, 5-10 mg twice daily. Alopecia areata patients provided lesional scalp punch biopsies and peripheral blood, both collected for the study. The sequencing used CD8+ T cells sorted from blood, collected at week 24, from a patient treated with tofacitinib. The chain is built from TRBV4-3 and TRBJ1-1; 9 nucleotides agree with TRBD1. The clonotype comes from a human donor with alopecia areata. CDR3 DNA: TGCGCCAGCAGCCAAGATTTCAGGACAGGGGCGAACACTGAAGCTTTCTTT. This translates into CASSQDFRTGANTEAFF.